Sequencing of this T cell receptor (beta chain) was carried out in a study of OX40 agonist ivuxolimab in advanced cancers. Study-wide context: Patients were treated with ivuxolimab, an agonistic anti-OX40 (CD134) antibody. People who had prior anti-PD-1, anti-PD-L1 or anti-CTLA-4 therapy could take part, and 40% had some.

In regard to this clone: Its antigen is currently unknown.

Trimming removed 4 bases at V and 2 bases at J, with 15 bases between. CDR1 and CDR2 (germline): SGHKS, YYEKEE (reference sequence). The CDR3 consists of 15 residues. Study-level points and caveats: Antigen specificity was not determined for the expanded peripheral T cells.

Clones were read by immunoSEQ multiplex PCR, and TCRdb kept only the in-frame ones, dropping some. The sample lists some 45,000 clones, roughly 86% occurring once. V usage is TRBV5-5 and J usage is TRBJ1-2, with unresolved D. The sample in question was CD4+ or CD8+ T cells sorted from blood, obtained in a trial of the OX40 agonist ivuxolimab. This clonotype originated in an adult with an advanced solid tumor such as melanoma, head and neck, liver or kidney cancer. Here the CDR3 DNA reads TGTGCCAGCAGCCAACGCCAGGCCGGGAACTATGGCTACACCTTC. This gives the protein CASSQRQAGNYGYTF.